This T cell receptor (beta chain) derives from a study of T-cell memory formation after mild COVID-19. Study information: Among the donors, TCR clusters were largely specific to each donor.

TCRalpha and TCRbeta libraries used 5'RACE with constant-segment primers and UMIs. TCRdb re-called the 5' RACE reads with MiXCR, one entry per CDR3 protein. This table holds approximately 230,000 distinct CDR3 sequences, 16% found once. Regarding the study as a whole: Whether day 37 second-wave clones are SARS-CoV-2-specific was not confirmed. The main location of contracting CD4+ clones was CM and EM, and that of contracting CD8+ clones was EMRA.

Of note for this clonotype: Its cognate antigen is unknown.

Germline V gene sequence: CDR1 SEHNR, CDR2 FQNEAQ (reference sequence). V gave up 4 bases and J gave up 10 bases; unmatched junction bases: 12. This CDR3 has 16 amino acids. The TCR comes from a man in his late teens or twenties who had mild COVID-19 (a few samples of this study predate the infection). Cell type and time point are not known. Specimen: PBMCs or a T cell subset sorted from them (not recorded which). This chain connects TRBV7-9 to TRBJ1-6; 8 bases are a match to TRBD1. This CDR3 reads CASSSSIRGRRSPLHF. The CDR3, as DNA: TGTGCCAGCAGCTCCAGTATCAGGGGGCGCAGATCACCCCTCCACTTT. Supplemented by reference TRBV7-9 and TRBJ1-6, the full variable domain reads DTGVSQNPRHKITKRGQNVTFRCDPISEHNRLYWYRQTLGQGPEFLTYFQNEAQLEKSRLLSDRFSAERPKGSFSTLEIQRTEQGDSAMYLCASSSSIRGRRSPLHFGNGTRLTVT.